This T cell receptor (beta chain) came from a study of vaccination effects on CD4 cells after COVID-19. Study-level background: Everyone in the study got two shots of either the BNT162b2 or mRNA-1273 vaccine. Two convalescent donors provided samples 16 days and one week before vaccination.

Here immunoSEQ multiplex PCR was the method, and the copy in TCRdb shows in-frame clones only, minus some. The sample has tens of thousands of clones, over 60% seen once. Regarding this clone: Its antigen remains unidentified.

Within the ViraFEST assay, antigen-specific CD4+ T cells underwent expansion with viral peptide pools prior to sequencing. On roughly day 10 of culture, CD4+ T cells were separated out. By PCR, the person was confirmed to have had SARS-CoV-2 infection between March and December 2020. IL-2 medium supplanted half the medium on days 3 and 7. V shed 2 bases and J 10 bases; nucleotides not matched to a gene: 13. Germline V lookup: CDR1 MNHEY, CDR2 SVGAGI. The CDR3 runs 16 residues. This clonotype originated in a human donor who had a prior SARS-CoV-2 infection. The sample in question was CD4+ T cells from PBMCs cultured with HCoV-NL63 spike peptides, obtained before COVID-19 vaccination. V is TRBV6-5 and J is TRBJ2-1, with 8 bases identical to TRBD2. The CDR3 bases are TGTGCCAGCAGTTACCAGACTAGCGTTCTTATACAGGAGCAGTTCTTC. Translation: CASSYQTSVLIQEQFF.